Detailed here is one TCR beta chain. The antigen is not known. This record belongs to a study of T cells in Graves' hyperthyroidism and ophthalmopathy. Overall study context: Peripheral blood samples were taken at initial diagnosis, prior to any treatment. General study findings and limits: Researchers report that a 13 V-J model separated ophthalmopathy from stable hyperthyroidism. Ophthalmopathy was model-predicted a median around 6.7 months pre-onset. Among thyroid clonotypes expanded above 0.001, most also appeared in blood.

The V gene lost 0 bases and the J gene lost 0 bases, with 10 bases spanning the gap. This CDR3 region has 16 residues. Germline values: CDR1 LGHNA, CDR2 YSLEER. TCR beta CDR3 sequences were amplified from RNA transcripts. Carried out on the TCR CDR3, a first-round RT-PCR used the HTBI primer set. TCRdb redid the calling of the multiplex PCR reads with MiXCR, one entry per CDR3 protein. The sample records 600,000 or so distinct CDR3 sequences, 14% being singletons. The material sequenced was blood. The receptor's source is a woman aged 18-29 years with Graves' ophthalmopathy. This chain links TRBV4-3 with TRBJ2-3, with D possibly TRBD2 on 6 matching bases. CDR3 protein: CASSQDSGKSTDTQYF. CDR3 coding DNA: TGCGCCAGCAGCCAAGATAGCGGAAAAAGCACAGATACGCAGTATTTT.